This is a list of T cell receptor beta chains from one sample in a study of blood T cell repertoires in COVID-19. Only in-frame clones appear in the TCRdb table, and some are missing; sequencing was by immunoSEQ multiplex PCR. This table has 250,000 to 300,000 clones, 85% to 90% appearing once. Sequencing was done on a sample of peripheral blood. The source of these receptors is a woman between 45 and 60 years old with COVID-19, enrolled during active disease. Each CDR3 is given with its conserved first and last residue.

CDR3aa: CASSRQAQETQYF
v_gene: TRBV7-2

CDR3aa: CASSLSAGGPGEQYF
v_gene: TRBV7-8

CDR3aa: CASSESGSGRPQHF
v_gene: TRBV25-1

CDR3aa: CASSLRVGGLTEAFF
v_gene: TRBV5-1

CDR3aa: CASRQTGANTEAFF
v_gene: TRBV3-1/TRBV3-2

CDR3aa: CASSYSINLGQYYEQYF
v_gene: TRBV6-2/TRBV6-3

CDR3aa: CASGSVLAGGLETQYF
v_gene: TRBV12-5

CDR3aa: CASCPVPGQPQHF
v_gene: TRBV6-5

CDR3aa: CASSKGLAYYEQYF
v_gene: TRBV5-4

CDR3aa: CASSLAGRRETQYF
v_gene: TRBV7-3

CDR3aa: CASSYSALAGGSGELFF
v_gene: TRBV6-2/TRBV6-3

CDR3aa: CASSPGFRTGIDEQFF
v_gene: TRBV18

CDR3aa: CASSEGLAGVLTGELFF
v_gene: TRBV18

CDR3aa: CASSPQDRDYEEQYF
v_gene: TRBV18

CDR3aa: CASSLGGPYSNQPQHF
v_gene: TRBV5-1

CDR3aa: CASSQDMTSGRSTDTQYF
v_gene: TRBV4-2

CDR3aa: CASEAGGRDEQFF
v_gene: TRBV19

CDR3aa: CASSIPGQGDYEQFF
v_gene: TRBV14

CDR3aa: CASGFGQISNQPQHF
v_gene: TRBV12-5

CDR3aa: CASSLGGGLNTEAFF
v_gene: TRBV5-1

CDR3aa: CASNRGRNGELFF
v_gene: TRBV6-5

CDR3aa: CASSYWTLSSYEQYF
v_gene: TRBV5-1

CDR3aa: CATSDSGLNSEKLFF
v_gene: TRBV24-1

CDR3aa: CASSFQQETQYF
v_gene: TRBV5-1

CDR3aa: CASSLGTSGSPYEQYF
v_gene: TRBV7-2

CDR3aa: CASTAGGPYNEQFF
v_gene: TRBV2

CDR3aa: CASRSDRVDEKLFF
v_gene: TRBV5-1

CDR3aa: CSARVAYGYTF
v_gene: TRBV20-1

CDR3aa: CASSYRDFAGNTIYF
v_gene: TRBV7-2

CDR3aa: CATSFRTANTEAFF
v_gene: TRBV15

CDR3aa: CASSSLRGTEAFF
v_gene: TRBV6-5

CDR3aa: CASSSGGSLSYEQYF
v_gene: TRBV5-4

CDR3aa: CATSIGQKNTEAFF
v_gene: TRBV15

CDR3aa: CASSRGYTDTQYF
v_gene: TRBV6-5

CDR3aa: CSVGGGEKLFF
v_gene: TRBV20-1